This note documents a single TCR beta chain sequence. This clonotype occurred a few times. What this receptor recognizes is not known. Base qualities are not recorded, but no much larger clone differs from it by a single base. For CDR1 and CDR2, the germline V gene (reference sequence) lists DFQATT and SNEGSKA. The V and J ends are trimmed by 0 bases and 7 bases, leaving 10 bases between them. From cysteine to phenylalanine, the CDR3 is 12 amino acids long. Only the CDR3 part of the read is kept: 36 bases, read in frame from the first base. Genomic DNA was used as template for profiling of TCR beta VDJ combinations and CDR3 sequences. TCR repertoire sequencing was run on an Illumina HiSeq 2000. For the original study's pipeline: Repertoire assessment relied on Simpson's diversity index, CDR3 size and DJ length profiles, and TRBV/TRBJ rearrangement plots. The most abundant DNA sequence in the deep sequencing data was taken as the immunodominant clone. CDR3 amino acid sequences were screened for sharing across subjects and were compared with published repertoires and the VDJdb database. TCRdb's own reprocessing of the public reads used fastp at Q25 and MiXCR and kept productive beta chains. Rows with one shared CDR3 protein collapse into an entry with the most common genes and DNA. In this record, the V and J calls reflect TCRdb's handling and not the investigators' own analysis. The sample profile shows 200,000 to 250,000 distinct CDR3 sequences; around three fifths of them were found once. The top ten constitute roughly 61% of the sample.

Expansion of CD8+CD57+ cells had been shown by flow cytometry in the patients chosen for sequencing. Every patient had severe acquired aplastic anemia, diagnosed using the International Study of Aplastic Anemia and Agranulocytosis and Camitta criteria. No patient had received any therapy when blood was sampled. The study deep-sequenced TCR repertoires of sorted CD4+ and CD8+ blood T cells from severe aplastic anemia patients and healthy subjects. Patients were enrolled under clinicaltrials.gov protocols 00001620, 01623167, 00001397, 00071045, 00081523 and 00961064 in the USA. Ficoll-Paque density gradient centrifugation was used to isolate peripheral blood mononuclear cells. Before DNA extraction, CD4+ and CD8+ T cells were sorted by FACS or by magnetic beads. This sample stems from a study of CD8+CD57+ T cells in acquired aplastic anemia (dated by TCRdb to the late 2010s). For the wider study: A mean of around 3 ug of DNA, ranging from roughly 0.19 to 27.4 ug, was extracted from sorted CD4+ and CD8+ cells. CD8+CD57+ expansion was defined as frequency above the mean frequency observed in healthy subjects. Beyond this particular receptor, the publication reports: Patients and healthy controls showed no significant difference in CD8+ Simpson's diversity (P=0.060). Although 25 to 30 CD8+ CDR3 sequences were shared by patients and controls, these sequences appeared highly expressed in patients and within the immunodominant clones of patients.

The receptor's source is a human donor with aplastic anemia. Specimen: sorted CD4+, CD8+, or CD8+CD57+ T cells (not recorded which) from PBMCs. The sequence links TRBV20-1 to TRBJ2-7, with the D gene uncertain. The CDR3 protein sequence reads: CSARDVQNEQYF. The bases are TGCAGTGCTAGAGATGTTCAGAATGAGCAGTACTTC.